Presented here are 29 T cell receptor beta chains from one specimen sequenced in a study of lymphopenia after photon versus proton radiotherapy. Sequenced by immunoSEQ multiplex PCR; TCRdb stores in-frame clones only, minus some. The sample contains around 20,000 clones, approximately 81% of which appear only once. The sequenced sample was peripheral blood, obtained from a patient treated with photon-based radiotherapy. These receptors all stem from a man aged 55 to 69 with pancreatic cancer.

This chain connects TRBV7-9 to TRBJ1-2, with D possibly TRBD1 on 6 matching bases. The germline CDR1 and CDR2 sequences are SEHNR and FQNEAQ (reference sequence). This CDR3 region has 14 residues. V was trimmed by 2 bases and J by 8 bases, leaving 15 bases between them. The CDR3 is CASSLWRRDNGYTF. The CDR3 nucleotides are TGTGCCAGCAGCTTATGGCGTAGGGACAACGGCTACACCTTC.

The chain carries TRBV5-4 and TRBJ2-7, with 7 bases lining up with TRBD1. The V segment lost 3 bases and the J segment 6 bases; nucleotides outside the gene matches: 6. CDR1 and CDR2 (germline): SGHNT, YYREEE (reference sequence). The CDR3 loop spans 13 amino acids. The CDR3 DNA is TGTGCCAGCAGCTACAGACAGGGACGCGAGCAGTACTTC. It is translated as CASSYRQGREQYF.

This chain connects TRBV7-9 to TRBJ2-3; 10 positions match TRBD1. The CDR3 runs 15 residues. CDR1 SEHNR and CDR2 FQNEAQ come from the germline V gene (reference sequence). V lost 6 bases, J lost 1 base, and 4 bases stayed unmatched. The CDR3 nucleotides are TGTGCCAGCAGGATAGGGACAGGGGGCACAGATACGCAGTATTTT. This gives the protein CASRIGTGGTDTQYF. Looking up the rest from reference TRBV7-9 and TRBJ2-3 gives the full variable domain: DTGVSQNPRHKITKRGQNVTFRCDPISEHNRLYWYRQTLGQGPEFLTYFQNEAQLEKSRLLSDRFSAERPKGSFSTLEIQRTEQGDSAMYLCASRIGTGGTDTQYFGPGTRLTVL.

V is TRBV6-4 and J is TRBJ2-3; tentatively, D is TRBD2 (5 bases). CDR3 length equals 15 residues. With 5 bases removed from V and 0 bases from J, the gap between germline ends came to 12 bases. Per germline, CDR1 MRHNA and CDR2 SNTAGT. CDR3: CASSFSAGSTDTQYF. CDR3 sequence (DNA): TGTGCCAGCAGTTTTTCGGCGGGTAGCACAGATACGCAGTATTTT.

The genes are TRBV18 and TRBJ2-1, with 12 bases lining up with TRBD2. Per the germline V gene, CDR1 is KGHSH and CDR2 is LQKENI. J lost 6 bases, V lost 5 bases, and 8 bases had no gene match. CDR3 length: 16 residues. The CDR3 region has the DNA TGTGCCAGCTCATCCAAGACTAGCGGGGGTGGCAATGAGCAGTTCTTC. This encodes CASSSKTSGGGNEQFF. Using reference TRBV18 and TRBJ2-1 for the parts outside the CDR3, the full variable domain is NAGVMQNPRHLVRRRGQEARLRCSPMKGHSHVYWYRQLPEEGLKFMVYLQKENIIDESGMPKERFSAEFPKEGPSILRIQQVVRGDSAAYFCASSSKTSGGGNEQFFGPGTRLTVL.

The chain is built from TRBV19 and TRBJ2-7, with D possibly called TRBD1 or TRBD2 (5 bases each). Germline loops: CDR1 LNHDA, CDR2 SQIVND (reference sequence). Between the trimmed V and J ends, which lost 3 bases and 6 bases, there was a span of 9 bases. This CDR3 has 12 residues. CDR3 amino acids: CASSIGDGEQYF. The CDR3 nucleotides read TGTGCCAGTAGTATCGGGGACGGCGAGCAGTACTTC.

This chain uses TRBV7-9 with TRBJ1-1; D may be TRBD1 (6 bases). Germline-derived CDR1 and CDR2 are SEHNR and FQNEAQ (reference sequence). Trimming took 5 bases from V and 3 from J, leaving 13 bases between them. This CDR3 has 14 residues. DNA of the CDR3: TGTGCCAGCAGCCCCATAGGGGGGGACACTGAAGCTTTCTTT. As protein: CASSPIGGDTEAFF.

The rearrangement joins TRBV2 to TRBJ2-5; 8 positions agree with TRBD2. The CDR3 sequence is 14 residues long. The V segment lost 8 bases and the J segment 4 bases; nucleotides outside the gene matches: 9. Germline V CDR1 and CDR2: SNHLY, FYNNEI. CDR3 protein: CASQPGLGGETQYF. CDR3 nucleotide sequence: TGTGCCAGCCAACCGGGACTAGGAGGAGAGACCCAGTACTTC.

The chain links TRBV5-6 to TRBJ2-7; TRBD1 matches 8 bases. CDR1 SGHDT and CDR2 YYEEEE come from the germline V gene. The CDR3 consists of 15 residues. V lost 2 bases, J lost 0 bases, and 4 bases stayed unmatched. This chain's CDR3 is CASSFGTGRSYEQYF. In DNA form, the CDR3 reads TGTGCCAGCAGCTTCGGGACAGGCCGCTCCTACGAGCAGTACTTC.

The V gene is TRBV11-2, the J gene TRBJ2-5, with 8 bases matching TRBD1. The germline CDR1 and CDR2 sequences are SGHAT and FQNNGV. The CDR3 covers 15 residues. Germline trimming cut 1 base from V and 2 bases from J; bases unmatched to any gene: 3. The CDR3 loop is CASSLGTGLQETQYF. For the CDR3, the DNA is TGTGCCAGCAGCTTAGGGACAGGGCTACAAGAGACCCAGTACTTC.

This clone was recorded once. The V gene is TRBV5-1, the J gene TRBJ2-1; unclear D gene. Germline lookup yields CDR1 SGHRS and CDR2 YFSETQ. Between the trimmed V and J ends, which lost 4 bases and 4 bases, there was a span of 12 bases. The CDR3 sequence is 14 residues long. CDR3 sequence reads: CASSPRSKYNEQFF. DNA of the CDR3: TGCGCCAGCAGCCCCAGGTCGAAGTACAATGAGCAGTTCTTC.

The rearrangement uses TRBV10-2 and TRBJ2-3, with 10 bases lining up with TRBD1. CDR1 WSHSY and CDR2 SAAADI come from the germline V gene. Trimming at V came to 6 bases and at J to 2 bases, leaving 8 bases not matched to a gene. This CDR3 comprises 16 residues. The CDR3 nucleotides read TGCGCCAGCAGAGACGGACAGGGGGGGTCCACAGATACGCAGTATTTT. Amino acid sequence: CASRDGQGGSTDTQYF.

In its sample, this clone was seen once. The chain combines TRBV11-2 with TRBJ2-2; D may correspond to TRBD1 or TRBD2 (5 bases each). The germline gives CDR1 SGHAT, CDR2 FQNNGV. Deletions cut 5 bases from V and 4 bases from J, with 14 bases between. The CDR3 is made up of 15 amino acids. The CDR3 region is CASSLRDGGTGELFF. The CDR3 nucleotides read TGTGCCAGCAGCCTCCGGGACGGAGGCACCGGGGAGCTGTTTTTT. Drawing the rest from reference TRBV11-2 and TRBJ2-2, the complete variable domain is EAGVAQSPRYKIIEKRQSVAFWCNPISGHATLYWYQQILGQGPKLLIQFQNNGVVDDSQLPKDRFSAERLKGVDSTLKIQPAKLEDSAVYLCASSLRDGGTGELFFGEGSRLTVL.

There are a few counts of this clone. This rearrangement joins TRBV9 to TRBJ1-2, with D hard to call. Germline CDR1 and CDR2: SGDLS and YYNGEE. This CDR3 has 13 amino acids. V lost 0 bases and J 4 bases, leaving 7 bases between the germline ends. The CDR3 sequence: CASSVGGIYGYTF. CDR3 in DNA: TGTGCCAGCAGCGTAGGAGGAATCTATGGCTACACCTTC. Full variable domain (remainder filled in from reference TRBV9 and TRBJ1-2): DSGVTQTPKHLITATGQRVTLRCSPRSGDLSVYWYQQSLDQGLQFLIQYYNGEERAKGNILERFSAQQFPDLHSELNLSSLELGDSALYFCASSVGGIYGYTFGSGTRLTVV.

The V gene is TRBV2, the J gene TRBJ2-7, with 9 nucleotides matching TRBD2. CDR3 length: 14 amino acids. Germline assignment: CDR1 SNHLY and CDR2 FYNNEI. The trim removed 8 bases at V and 2 bases at J, leaving 7 bases unmatched. CDR3 nucleotide sequence: TGTGCCAGCCTCCGAGGACTAGCGACCTACGAGCAGTACTTC. It translates to CASLRGLATYEQYF.

This chain uses TRBV19 with TRBJ1-1, with D possibly matching TRBD1 (5 bases). The CDR3 has 13 amino acids. Per the germline V gene, CDR1 is LNHDA and CDR2 is SQIVND (reference sequence). The germline V and J ends were trimmed by 7 bases and 5 bases, with 14 bases remaining between them. CDR3 region: CASMSRPGTEAFF. CDR3 DNA sequence: TGTGCCAGTATGAGCAGGCCAGGGACTGAAGCTTTCTTT.

In this sample, this clone turned up once. The CDR3 coding sequence is TGCGCCAGCAGCTTGACGGGGAAGGAGACCCAGTACTTC. This gives the protein CASSLTGKETQYF. The rearrangement links TRBV5-1 to TRBJ2-5; D perhaps matches TRBD2 (5 bases). Germline-derived CDR1 and CDR2 are SGHRS and YFSETQ. The CDR3 length is 13 residues. V shed 1 base and J shed 5 bases, with 9 bases lying between them. The whole variable domain, remainder taken from reference TRBV5-1 and TRBJ2-5, is KAGVTQTPRYLIKTRGQQVTLSCSPISGHRSVSWYQQTPGQGLQFLFEYFSETQRNKGNFPGRFSGRQFSNSRSEMNVSTLELGDSALYLCASSLTGKETQYFGPGTRLLVL.

This clone was seen a single time. The chain couples TRBV5-1 to TRBJ2-7; 12 bases are a match to TRBD1. V was pared by 1 base and J by 7 bases, with 6 bases of the junction left unmatched. The length of the CDR3 is 15 residues. Germline V gene lookup returns CDR1 SGHRS and CDR2 YFSETQ. The CDR3 DNA is TGCGCCAGCAGCTTGACCGGGACAGGGGGCTGGGAGCAGTACTTC. Residues: CASSLTGTGGWEQYF.

The chain combines TRBV10-3 with TRBJ1-2, with unresolved D. This CDR3 is built from 17 residues. V was cut by 0 bases and J by 3 bases, with 17 bases left in between. Germline values: CDR1 ENHRY, CDR2 SYGVKD. The CDR3 region is CAISESIFSRTDYGYTF. CDR3 DNA sequence: TGTGCCATCAGTGAGTCGATTTTCTCCCGAACTGACTATGGCTACACCTTC.

The chain is built from TRBV18 and TRBJ1-5; 7 bases agree with TRBD1. The junction had 4 bases not matched to a gene; V was cut back by 2 bases and J by 0 bases. CDR1 is KGHSH, CDR2 LQKENI, per germline. The CDR3 is 16 amino acids. CDR3 DNA sequence: TGTGCCAGCTCACCAGTCGCAGGGGGTAGCAATCAGCCCCAGCATTTT. This gives the protein CASSPVAGGSNQPQHF.

The CDR3 is CASSFSGIGQGVTYEQYF. The CDR3 DNA sequence: TGTGCCAGCAGTTTTAGCGGGATAGGACAGGGGGTCACCTACGAGCAGTACTTC. The rearrangement uses TRBV27 and TRBJ2-7, with TRBD1 matching over 10 bases. CDR1 and CDR2 from the germline V gene are MNHEY and SMNVEV (reference sequence). With 3 bases clipped from V and 2 bases from J, the junction kept 13 bases outside the gene matches. The CDR3 totals 18 residues.

The J gene is TRBJ2-3, the V gene TRBV5-4; a possible D gene is TRBD2 (7 bases). In germline, CDR1 is SGHNT, CDR2 YYREEE (reference sequence). The CDR3 consists of 16 residues. V lost 4 bases and J lost 8, with 23 bases in between. The CDR3 DNA reads as TGTGCCAGCAGCCCTGGGGGGGCTAGCCGGTCGGGTACGCAGTATTTT. Translating it yields CASSPGGASRSGTQYF.

A note on this clone: The germline gene is not matched at one end of the junction; a read error may be the cause. The gene calls are TRBV5-4 and TRBJ2-2, with D possibly matching TRBD1 (7 bases). CDR1 SGHNT and CDR2 YYREEE come from the germline V gene (reference sequence). This CDR3 is 13 amino acids long. The DNA of the CDR3 is TGTGCCAGCAGCTTTATAGGGGGCGGGGAGCTGTCTTTT. Encoded protein: CASSFIGGGELSF. The full variable domain, completed using reference TRBV5-4 and TRBJ2-2, is ETGVTQSPTHLIKTRGQQVTLRCSSQSGHNTVSWYQQALGQGPQFIFQYYREEENGRGNFPPRFSGLQFPNYSSELNVNALELDDSALYLCASSFIGGGELSFGEGSRLTVL.

The chain has TRBV7-8 and TRBJ1-6, with D perhaps matching TRBD1 (6 bases). The CDR3 has 15 amino acids. Germline CDR1 reads SGHVS; CDR2 reads FQNEAQ. Trimming took off 5 bases at V and 5 bases at J, with 13 bases between the two ends. As DNA, the CDR3 is TGTGCCAGCAGCCCTAGGGGGAGTGATAATTCACCCCTCCACTTT. Translating gives CASSPRGSDNSPLHF.

V usage is TRBV6-5 and J usage is TRBJ2-5; tentatively, D is TRBD1 (7 bases). This CDR3 has 14 residues. V lost 6 bases and J 1 base, leaving 12 bases between the germline ends. Germline CDR1 MNHEY, CDR2 SVGAGI. The CDR3 reads CASSQGGAQETQYF. CDR3 nucleotides: TGTGCCAGCAGCCAGGGGGGAGCCCAAGAGACCCAGTACTTC.

The sample holds a few counts of this clone. The chain links TRBV30 to TRBJ2-1; TRBD2 matches 9 bases. The CDR3 is 13 residues long. After removal of 5 bases from V and 7 bases from J, the junction contained 6 bases not matched to a gene. CDR1 and CDR2 from the germline V gene are GTSNPN and SVGIG (reference sequence). CDR3 bases: TGTGCCTGGTTGGCGGGGGGGCATAATGAGCAGTTCTTC. Translating gives CAWLAGGHNEQFF.

The V and J genes are TRBV7-2 and TRBJ2-7; D remains ambiguous. Germline V gene data show CDR1 as SGHTA and CDR2 as FQGNSA. CDR3 size: 12 residues. Trimming took off 11 bases at V and 3 bases at J, with 14 bases between the two ends. The CDR3: CAVRMGNYEQYF. CDR3 coding DNA: TGTGCCGTCCGAATGGGTAACTACGAGCAGTACTTC.

This clone appeared once. The chain employs TRBV18 and TRBJ1-4; D ambiguous. The germline V and J ends were trimmed by 6 bases and 4 bases, with 9 bases remaining between them. Per germline, CDR1 KGHSH and CDR2 LQKENI. This CDR3 is built from 13 residues. CDR3 residues: CASSSRDNEKLFF. In DNA, the CDR3 is TGTGCCAGCTCGTCCCGGGATAATGAAAAACTGTTTTTT. The full variable domain, rest sourced from reference TRBV18 and TRBJ1-4, is NAGVMQNPRHLVRRRGQEARLRCSPMKGHSHVYWYRQLPEEGLKFMVYLQKENIIDESGMPKERFSAEFPKEGPSILRIQQVVRGDSAAYFCASSSRDNEKLFFGSGTQLSVL.

The V gene is TRBV25-1, the J gene TRBJ2-1, with 7 bases matching TRBD2. The V segment lost 4 bases and the J segment 8 bases; nucleotides outside the gene matches: 5. This CDR3 region has 13 residues. Germline V CDR1 and CDR2: MGHDK, SYGVNS. In DNA form, the CDR3 reads TGTGCCAGCAGTGTGACTAGCATCGATGAGCAGTTCTTC. Translation gives CASSVTSIDEQFF.